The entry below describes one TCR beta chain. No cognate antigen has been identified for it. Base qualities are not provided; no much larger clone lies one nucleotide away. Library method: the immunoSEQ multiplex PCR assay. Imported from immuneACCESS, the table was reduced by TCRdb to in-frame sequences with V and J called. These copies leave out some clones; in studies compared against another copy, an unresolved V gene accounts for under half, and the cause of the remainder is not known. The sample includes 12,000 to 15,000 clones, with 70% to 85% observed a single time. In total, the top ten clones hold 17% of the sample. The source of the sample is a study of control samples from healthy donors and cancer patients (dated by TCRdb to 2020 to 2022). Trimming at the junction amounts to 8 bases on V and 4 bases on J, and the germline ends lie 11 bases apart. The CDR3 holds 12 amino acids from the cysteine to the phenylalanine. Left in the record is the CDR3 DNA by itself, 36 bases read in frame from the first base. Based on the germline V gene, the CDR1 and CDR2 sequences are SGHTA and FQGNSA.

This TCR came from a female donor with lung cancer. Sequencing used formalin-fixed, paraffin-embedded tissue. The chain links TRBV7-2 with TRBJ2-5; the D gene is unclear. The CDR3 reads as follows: CASGNRRETQYF. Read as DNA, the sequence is TGTGCCAGCGGAAATCGTAGAGAGACCCAGTACTTC.